The present T cell receptor beta chain was sequenced within a study of blood T cells in healthy people across ages. The amount of total RNA extracted per sample was at least 5 micrograms. Germline V gene sequence: CDR1 PRHDT, CDR2 FYEKMQ (reference sequence). Between the trimmed V and J ends, which lost 5 bases and 0 bases, there was a span of 14 bases. The CDR3 has 15 residues. Alongside a J-beta primer mix, a sample-barcoded 5' primer served in a second PCR lasting 7 to 11 cycles. TCRdb fed the 5' RACE reads into MiXCR, producing one record per CDR3 protein. The sample includes 800,000 or so distinct CDR3 sequences, 35% to 60% of them seen just once.

The sample was blood. The clonotype was recovered from a man at least 80 years old in good health. This chain connects TRBV13 to TRBJ2-7, with D perhaps matching TRBD1 (6 bases). CDR3: CASSAPGQLSYEQYF. In DNA, the CDR3 is TGTGCCAGCAGCGCACCGGGACAACTCTCCTACGAGCAGTACTTC.